Listed below are T cell receptor beta chains from one sample, sequenced in a study of T cells in Graves' hyperthyroidism and ophthalmopathy. A single record per CDR3 protein comes from TCRdb applying MiXCR to the multiplex PCR reads. The repertoire holds hundreds of thousands of distinct CDR3 sequences, with about 15% as singletons. The source material was blood. These receptors originate from a man between 18 and 35 years old with Graves' ophthalmopathy. The CDR3 runs from the conserved cysteine through the conserved F or W. Each record gives: CDR3 DNA, CDR3 protein, D gene, V gene, J gene, clone size. A D gene is named only where the DNA matches it firmly. Clone size, where shown, is once, few, many, or a class for clones that have expanded.

CDR3nt: TGCAGCGTTGATAGGGGGCTAGCGGGAGAAGGAGTCACCGGGGAGCTGTTTTTT
CDR3aa: CSVDRGLAGEGVTGELFF
d_gene: TRBD2
v_gene: TRBV29-1
j_gene: TRBJ2-2
abundance: NA

CDR3nt: TGCAGTGCTAGAGATCCCCCCGATACGCAGTATTTT
CDR3aa: CSARDPPDTQYF
d_gene: NA
v_gene: TRBV20-1
j_gene: TRBJ2-3
abundance: many

CDR3nt: TGTGCCACCAGTGATCCGGGACAGGGGAGGAATGAGCAGTTCTTC
CDR3aa: CATSDPGQGRNEQFF
d_gene: TRBD1
v_gene: TRBV24-1
j_gene: TRBJ2-1
abundance: NA

CDR3nt: TGCAGCGCCCGGGACAGGGGGACCTATGGCTACACCTTC
CDR3aa: CSARDRGTYGYTF
d_gene: TRBD1
v_gene: TRBV29-1
j_gene: TRBJ1-2
abundance: many

CDR3nt: TGTGCCAGCAGTTCTGGGACAGGACGCTATGGCTACACCTTC
CDR3aa: CASSSGTGRYGYTF
d_gene: TRBD1
v_gene: TRBV12-3/TRBV12-4
j_gene: TRBJ1-2
abundance: many

CDR3nt: TGTGCCAGTAGCACAGCGACTAGCACAGATACGCAGTATTTT
CDR3aa: CASSTATSTDTQYF
d_gene: NA
v_gene: TRBV19
j_gene: TRBJ2-3
abundance: few

CDR3nt: TGCAGTGCTTCAGGGACAGGGGACTTATACGAGCAGTACTTC
CDR3aa: CSASGTGDLYEQYF
d_gene: TRBD1
v_gene: TRBV20-1
j_gene: TRBJ2-7
abundance: many

CDR3nt: TGTGCCAGCATGGCCGAAACAGGGTCCCCACTTGAGCAGTACTTC
CDR3aa: CASMAETGSPLEQYF
d_gene: NA
v_gene: TRBV7-9
j_gene: TRBJ2-7
abundance: many

CDR3nt: TGTGCCAGCAGTCCTAGGGCCGGGCTTAGCTCCTACAATGAGCAGTTCTTC
CDR3aa: CASSPRAGLSSYNEQFF
d_gene: NA
v_gene: TRBV7-8
j_gene: TRBJ2-1
abundance: many

CDR3nt: TGTGCCAGCAGAGGACTAGCTGCCCCAATGAAGCAGTTCTTC
CDR3aa: CASRGLAAPMKQFF
d_gene: TRBD2
v_gene: TRBV2
j_gene: TRBJ2-1
abundance: many

CDR3nt: TGTGCCAGCAGTTTCACCGGGGAGCTGTTTTTT
CDR3aa: CASSFTGELFF
d_gene: NA
v_gene: TRBV12-3/TRBV12-4
j_gene: TRBJ2-2
abundance: many